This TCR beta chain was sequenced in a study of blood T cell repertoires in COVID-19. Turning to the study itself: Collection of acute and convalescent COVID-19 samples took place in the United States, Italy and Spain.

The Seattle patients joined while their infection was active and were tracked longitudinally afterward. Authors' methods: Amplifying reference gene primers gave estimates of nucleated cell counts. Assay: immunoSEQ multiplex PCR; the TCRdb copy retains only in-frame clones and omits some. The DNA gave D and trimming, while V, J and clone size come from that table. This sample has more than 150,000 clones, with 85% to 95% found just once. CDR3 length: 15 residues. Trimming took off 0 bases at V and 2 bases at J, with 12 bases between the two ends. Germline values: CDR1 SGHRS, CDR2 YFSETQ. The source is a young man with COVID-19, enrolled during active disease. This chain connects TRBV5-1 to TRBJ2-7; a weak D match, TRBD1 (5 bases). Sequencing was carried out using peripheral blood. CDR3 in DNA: TGCGCCAGCAGCTTGGACTCAGGGAATACCTACGAGCAGTACTTC. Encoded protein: CASSLDSGNTYEQYF.